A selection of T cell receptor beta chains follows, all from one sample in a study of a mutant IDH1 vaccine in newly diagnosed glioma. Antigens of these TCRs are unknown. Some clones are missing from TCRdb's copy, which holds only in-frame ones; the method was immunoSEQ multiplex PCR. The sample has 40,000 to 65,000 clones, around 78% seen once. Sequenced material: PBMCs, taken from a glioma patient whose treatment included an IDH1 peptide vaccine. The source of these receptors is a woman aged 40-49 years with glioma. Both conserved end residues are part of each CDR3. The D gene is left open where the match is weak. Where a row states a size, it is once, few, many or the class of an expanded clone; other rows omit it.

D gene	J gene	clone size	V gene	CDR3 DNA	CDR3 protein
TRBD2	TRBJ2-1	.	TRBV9	TGTGCCAGCAGCGAGCCTATTAGCGGGGGGGCAAGCGAGCAGTTCTTC	CASSEPISGGASEQFF
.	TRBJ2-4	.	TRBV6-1	TGTGCCAGCAGGGGGCAGATTCCCGTCCTCCTCAGCTTC	CASRGQIPVLLSF
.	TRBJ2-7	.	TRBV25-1	TGTGCCAGCAGACCCGCAGGGGGGGCCTACGAGCAGTACTTC	CASRPAGGAYEQYF
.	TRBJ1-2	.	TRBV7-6	TGTGCCAGCAGCTTAGCCGCCGGGGGGGGGCAAAACGGCTACACCTTC	CASSLAAGGGQNGYTF
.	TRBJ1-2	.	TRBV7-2	TGTGCCAGCAGCTTGCTCGACACATACCGCTACACCTTC	CASSLLDTYRYTF
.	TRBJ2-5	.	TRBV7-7	TGTGCTAGCAGCTCCGGACTTTTCCAGTACTTC	CASSSGLFQYF
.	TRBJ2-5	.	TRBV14	TGTGCCAGCAGCCAAGTTAAGACCCAGTACTTC	CASSQVKTQYF
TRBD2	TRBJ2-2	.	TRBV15	TGTGCCACCAGCAGAGATATTAGCGGGGGTATCGGGGAGCTGTTTTTT	CATSRDISGGIGELFF
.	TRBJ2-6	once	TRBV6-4	TGTGCCAGCAGTGTGAGCCCTATGGACTCTGGGGCCAACGTCCTGACTTTC	CASSVSPMDSGANVLTF
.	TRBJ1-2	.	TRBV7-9	TGTGCCAGCAGCTCGGGCTATGGCTACACCTTC	CASSSGYGYTF
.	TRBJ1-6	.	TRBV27	TGTGCCAGCAGTTTAGGTGATTCCTACTATAATTCACCCCTCCACTTT	CASSLGDSYYNSPLHF
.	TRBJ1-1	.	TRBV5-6	TGTGCCAGCAGCCGGATTCCTGGGATCCAGGGCACTGAAGCTTTCTTT	CASSRIPGIQGTEAFF
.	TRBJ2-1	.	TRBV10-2	TGCGCCAGCATCAGACTCCTGAGCGACTACAATGAGCAGTTCTTC	CASIRLLSDYNEQFF
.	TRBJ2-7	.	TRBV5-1	TGCGCCAGCAGCTTGTGGGGGACCAACTCCTACGAGCAGTACTTC	CASSLWGTNSYEQYF
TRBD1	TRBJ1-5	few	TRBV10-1	TGCGCCAGCGGACAGGGAAGGCAGCCCCAGCATTTT	CASGQGRQPQHF
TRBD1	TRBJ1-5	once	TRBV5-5	TGTGCCAGCAGCCCCCGATATGGGGGACAGTCATCAATAAGCAATCAGCCCCAGCATTTT	CASSPRYGGQSSISNQPQHF
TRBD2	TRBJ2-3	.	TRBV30	TGTGCCTGGATTGGGACTAGCGGGGGGGCCCCAGATACGCAGTATTTT	CAWIGTSGGAPDTQYF
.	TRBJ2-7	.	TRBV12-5	TGTGCTAGTGCCCGGGCTCCACACTCCTACGAGCAGTACTTC	CASARAPHSYEQYF
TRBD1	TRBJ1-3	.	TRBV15	TGTGCCACCAGCAGGGACAGGGTGGTCTCTGGAAACACCATATATTTT	CATSRDRVVSGNTIYF
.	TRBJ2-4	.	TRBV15	TGTGCCACCAGCAGAGACAGCAACATTCAGTACTTC	CATSRDSNIQYF
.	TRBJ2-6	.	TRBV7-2	TGTGCCAGCATCCCGGGACCGGCCAACGTCCTGACTTTC	CASIPGPANVLTF
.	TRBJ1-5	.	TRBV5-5	TGTGCCAGCATGACGGGGGTAATGTCTAGGAATCAGCCCCAGCATTTT	CASMTGVMSRNQPQHF
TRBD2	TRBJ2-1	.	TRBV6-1	TGTGCCAGCAGTGCCGGGACTAGTAACAATGAGCAGTTCTTC	CASSAGTSNNEQFF
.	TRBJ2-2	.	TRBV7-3	TGTGCCAGCAGACGAGGGGGAACCGGGGAGCTGTTTTTT	CASRRGGTGELFF
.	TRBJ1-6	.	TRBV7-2	TGTGCCAGCAGCTTAGAGGGCAGGGCCAGTTCACCCCTCCACTTT	CASSLEGRASSPLHF
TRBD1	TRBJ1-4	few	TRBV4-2	TGTGCCAGCAGCCCCCAGGACAGGGATAATGAAAAACTGTTTTTT	CASSPQDRDNEKLFF
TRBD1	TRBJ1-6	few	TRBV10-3	TGTGCCATCAGTGCCCAACAGGGGATGGTTAATTCACCCCTCCACTTT	CAISAQQGMVNSPLHF
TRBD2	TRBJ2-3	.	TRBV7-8	TGTGCCAGCAGCGTTCGGATAGCGGGGGTAACAGATACGCAGTATTTT	CASSVRIAGVTDTQYF
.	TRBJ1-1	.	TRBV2	TGTGCCAGCAGCCAAACAGCAGAAGCTTTCTTT	CASSQTAEAFF
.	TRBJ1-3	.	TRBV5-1	TGCGCCAGCAGCTTGCCCGGGGCTAGCTCTGGAAACACCATATATTTT	CASSLPGASSGNTIYF
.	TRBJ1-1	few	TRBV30	TGTGCCTGGAGTGTATGGGCAGGGTCGGACACTGAAGCTTTCTTT	CAWSVWAGSDTEAFF
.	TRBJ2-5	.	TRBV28	TGTGCCAGCAGTTTCTTTGGGGGCGGGGGTGAGACCCAGTACTTC	CASSFFGGGGETQYF
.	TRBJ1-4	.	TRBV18	TGTGCCAGCTCGCAACAGGGAAATAATGAAAAACTGTTTTTT	CASSQQGNNEKLFF
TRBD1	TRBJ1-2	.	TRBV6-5	TGTGCCAGCAGTTACGTTCAGGGGGGGGCTTACGATGGCTACACCTTC	CASSYVQGGAYDGYTF
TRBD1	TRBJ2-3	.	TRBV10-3	TGTGCCATCAGTGGACAGGGGGACACAGATACGCAGTATTTT	CAISGQGDTDTQYF
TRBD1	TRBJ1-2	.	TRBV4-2	TGTGCCAGCAGCCAAGGGACAGGGAATCCCTATGGCTACACCTTC	CASSQGTGNPYGYTF
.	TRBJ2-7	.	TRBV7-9	TGTGCCAGCAGCTTAGACCACGAGCAGTACTTC	CASSLDHEQYF
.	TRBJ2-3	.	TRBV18	TGTGCCAGCTCACCGGCTGTTCCCCTCACAGATACGCAGTATTTT	CASSPAVPLTDTQYF
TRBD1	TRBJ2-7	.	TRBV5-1	TGCGCCAGCAGCTTGTCTGGAAGGGGGCGAATGGGCGAGCAGTACTTC	CASSLSGRGRMGEQYF
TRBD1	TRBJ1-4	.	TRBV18	TGTGCCAGCTCACCTCAGCTGGCTTTGACAGGGGGCGAGGAAAAACTGTTTTTT	CASSPQLALTGGEEKLFF